The rows below give T cell receptor beta chains drawn from one sample of a study of beta chain features in type 1 diabetes. This table comes from immunoSEQ multiplex PCR, and its TCRdb copy is limited to in-frame clones, with some not included. The table includes around 280,000 clones, about 15% detected once. Material for sequencing was naive CD4+ T cells from blood. Receptors originate from a man in his late teens or twenties with type 1 diabetes. The CDR3 runs from the conserved cysteine through the conserved F or W. A D gene is named only where the DNA matches it firmly. Some rows have no size entry. The others give once, few or many, or a class for an expanded clone.

TRBV9	TRBJ1-6	-	-	13	CASSVEAGSPLHF	TGTGCCAGCAGCGTAGAGGCGGGTTCACCCCTCCACTTT
TRBV7-2	TRBJ2-5	-	-	13	CASRSGPRGSQYF	TGTGCCAGCAGAAGTGGACCACGAGGGTCCCAGTACTTC
TRBV30	TRBJ2-5	TRBD2	few	15	CAWSVGGVYQETQYF	TGTGCCTGGAGTGTCGGGGGGGTATACCAAGAGACCCAGTACTTC
TRBV15	TRBJ2-3	TRBD1	few	15	CATSPDRVLADTQYF	TGTGCCACCAGCCCGGACAGGGTCCTGGCAGATACGCAGTATTTT
TRBV30	TRBJ2-5	TRBD1	-	13	CAWGDRVGETQYF	TGTGCCTGGGGAGACAGGGTGGGGGAGACCCAGTACTTC
TRBV15	TRBJ2-7	TRBD1	few	15	CATSSRGTGPGEQYF	TGTGCCACCAGCTCGCGGGGGACAGGGCCCGGCGAGCAGTACTTC
TRBV4-3	TRBJ2-2	-	-	15	CASSQGGGNTGELFF	TGCGCCAGCAGCCAAGGCGGTGGCAACACCGGGGAGCTGTTTTTT
TRBV10-1	TRBJ2-2	-	-	14	CASRKTENTGELFF	TGCGCCAGCAGAAAGACAGAGAACACCGGGGAGCTGTTTTTT
TRBV5-4	TRBJ2-3	TRBD2	-	15	CASSVSGRAADTQYF	TGTGCCAGCAGCGTTAGCGGGAGGGCCGCAGATACGCAGTATTTT
TRBV30	TRBJ1-4	-	-	15	CAWRGGYATNEKLFF	TGTGCCTGGAGAGGAGGGTATGCAACTAATGAAAAACTGTTTTTT
TRBV30	TRBJ2-7	TRBD2	-	14	CAWGTSGGWSEQYF	TGTGCCTGGGGGACTAGCGGGGGGTGGTCCGAGCAGTACTTC
TRBV10-3	TRBJ1-2	TRBD1	-	12	CAIRTGEYGYTF	TGTGCCATCAGGACAGGGGAATATGGCTACACCTTC
TRBV15	TRBJ2-5	TRBD2	few	14	CATGLAGLQETQYF	TGTGCCACGGGACTAGCGGGACTACAAGAGACCCAGTACTTC
TRBV2	TRBJ2-1	TRBD2	-	19	CASLRPTGTSGSSYNEQFF	TGTGCCAGCCTACGGCCCACCGGGACTAGCGGGAGCTCCTACAATGAGCAGTTCTTC
TRBV10-3	TRBJ1-2	TRBD1	few	17	CAISESILRDRGNGYTF	TGTGCCATCAGTGAGTCGATTCTCCGGGACAGGGGGAATGGCTACACCTTC
TRBV6-1	TRBJ2-3	-	-	15	CASSEERWSTDTQYF	TGTGCCAGCAGTGAAGAGCGATGGAGCACAGATACGCAGTATTTT
TRBV2	TRBJ2-4	-	-	13	CASSSASGNIQYF	TGTGCCAGCAGTAGCGCCTCCGGAAACATTCAGTACTTC
TRBV30	TRBJ1-5	TRBD1	few	15	CAWSVGTGWTQPQHF	TGTGCCTGGAGTGTAGGGACAGGGTGGACTCAGCCCCAGCATTTT
TRBV7-6	TRBJ2-1	TRBD1	-	15	CASSRNRGRSDEQFF	TGTGCCAGCAGCCGCAACAGGGGGCGCTCCGATGAGCAGTTCTTC
TRBV6-1	TRBJ2-1	-	-	17	CASSVSSLAVTYNEQFF	TGTGCCAGCAGTGTCTCCTCCTTAGCGGTTACTTACAATGAGCAGTTCTTC